This T cell receptor beta chain was retrieved from a study of regulatory T cells in long-lasting Graves disease. The sample's time point: newly diagnosed GD, antithyroid drugs for less than 3 months. Generation of the TCR library employed RNA extracted from PBMCs. The V end lost 1 base, the J end lost 5 bases, and 14 bases lay between the germline ends. The germline gives CDR1 SGHTA, CDR2 FQGNSA. This CDR3 has 15 amino acids. Sequencing libraries for TCR beta were prepared with iRepertoire HTBI primers and Arm-PCR of CDR3 regions. MiXCR was run by TCRdb on the multiplex PCR reads, yielding one entry per CDR3 protein. The sample lists 500,000 to 700,000 distinct CDR3 sequences; roughly 15% were seen once. This clonotype has a handful of counts. These same data were also listed under a study on T cells in Graves' hyperthyroidism and ophthalmopathy.

Specimen: peripheral blood mononuclear cells (PBMCs), collected at new diagnosis, from a patient treated with antithyroid drugs. This chain links TRBV7-2 with TRBJ2-5, with D unclear. The sequence derives from a woman aged 25 to 39 with Graves disease. DNA of the CDR3: TGTGCCAGCAGCTTAGTTGCGTCCTCCAGGGAGACCCAGTACTTC. Its translation is CASSLVASSRETQYF.